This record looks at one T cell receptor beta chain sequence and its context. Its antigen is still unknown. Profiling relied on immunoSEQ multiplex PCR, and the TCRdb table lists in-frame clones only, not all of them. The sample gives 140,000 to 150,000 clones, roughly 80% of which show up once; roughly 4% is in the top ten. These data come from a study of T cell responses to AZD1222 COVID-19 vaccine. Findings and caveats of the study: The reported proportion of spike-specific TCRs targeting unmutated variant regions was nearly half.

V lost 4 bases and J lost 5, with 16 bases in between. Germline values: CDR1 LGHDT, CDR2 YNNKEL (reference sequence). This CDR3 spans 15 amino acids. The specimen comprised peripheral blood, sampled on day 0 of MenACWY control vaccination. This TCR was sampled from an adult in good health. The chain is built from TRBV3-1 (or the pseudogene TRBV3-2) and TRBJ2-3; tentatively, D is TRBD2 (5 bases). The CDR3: CASSRPSVGRDTQYF. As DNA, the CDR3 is TGTGCCAGCAGCCGCCCTTCTGTAGGGAGAGATACGCAGTATTTT.